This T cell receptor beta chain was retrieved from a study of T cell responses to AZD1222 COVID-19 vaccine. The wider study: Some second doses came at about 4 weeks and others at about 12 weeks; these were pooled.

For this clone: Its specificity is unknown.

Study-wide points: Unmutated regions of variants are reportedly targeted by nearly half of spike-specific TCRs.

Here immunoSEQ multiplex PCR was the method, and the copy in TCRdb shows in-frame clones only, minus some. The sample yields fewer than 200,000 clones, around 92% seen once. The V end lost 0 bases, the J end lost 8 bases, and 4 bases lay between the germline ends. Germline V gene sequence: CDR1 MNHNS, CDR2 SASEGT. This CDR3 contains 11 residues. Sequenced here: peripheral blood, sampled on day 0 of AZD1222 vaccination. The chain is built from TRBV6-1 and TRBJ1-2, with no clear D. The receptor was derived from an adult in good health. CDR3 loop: CASSEAQGYTF. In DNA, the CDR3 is TGTGCCAGCAGTGAAGCGCAGGGCTACACCTTC.